This T cell receptor beta chain was profiled in a study of blood T cell repertoires in COVID-19. On the study more broadly: There were acute and convalescent COVID-19 samples, and they came from the United States, Italy and Spain. PBMCs, B-cell-depleted T cells, or T cells were the source of the cDNA or gDNA that made up the material.

In the source study's methods: Cell counts per sample came from amplifying reference gene primers. Profiling relied on immunoSEQ multiplex PCR, and the TCRdb table lists in-frame clones only, not all of them. V and J calls and clone size are copied from that table; D and trimming were computed from the DNA. The sample lists about 160,000 clones, around 85% seen once, with about 3.5% in the top ten. The germline V and J ends were trimmed by 0 bases and 0 bases, with 12 bases remaining between them. The germline V gene has CDR1 SGHNT and CDR2 YYREEE (reference sequence). The CDR3 consists of 16 residues.

The chain employs TRBV5-4 and TRBJ1-1, with TRBD1 as a possible D gene (5 bases). Sequenced sample: peripheral blood. This clonotype was obtained from a human donor with acute or convalescent COVID-19. The donor label of this sample is uncertain. The CDR3 protein is CASSLDPGPLNTEAFF. CDR3 DNA: TGTGCCAGCAGCTTGGATCCAGGGCCCCTGAACACTGAAGCTTTCTTT.